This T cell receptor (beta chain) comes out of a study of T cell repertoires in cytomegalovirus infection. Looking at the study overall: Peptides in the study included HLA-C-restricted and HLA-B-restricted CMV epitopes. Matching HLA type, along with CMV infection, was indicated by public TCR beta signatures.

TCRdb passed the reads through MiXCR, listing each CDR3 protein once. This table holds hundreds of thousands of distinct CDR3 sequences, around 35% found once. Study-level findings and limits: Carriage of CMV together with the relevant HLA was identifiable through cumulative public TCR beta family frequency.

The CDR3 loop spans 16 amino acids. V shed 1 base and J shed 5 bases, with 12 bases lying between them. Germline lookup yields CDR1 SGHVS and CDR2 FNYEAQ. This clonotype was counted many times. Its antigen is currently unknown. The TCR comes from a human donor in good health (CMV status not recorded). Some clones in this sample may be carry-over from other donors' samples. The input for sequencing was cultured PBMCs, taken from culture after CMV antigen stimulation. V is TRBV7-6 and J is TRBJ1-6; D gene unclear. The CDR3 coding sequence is TGTGCCAGCAGCTTAGTTGCGGGTTCGAATAATTCACCCCTCCACTTT. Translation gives CASSLVAGSNNSPLHF.